This is a list of T cell receptor beta chains from one sample in a study of control samples from healthy donors and cancer patients. Assay used: immunoSEQ multiplex PCR; TCRdb lists only in-frame clones, some missing. The sample gives approximately 160,000 clones, about 90% of which show up once; 0.65% to 0.85% is in the top ten. Specimen: blood. The receptors come from a woman in her thirties in good health. The CDR3 runs from the conserved cysteine through the conserved F or W. D genes are given only for firm matches. Expanded clones are given a class, and other clones once, few, many or no size at all.

D	V	J	size	DNA	CDR3
NA	TRBV6-2/TRBV6-3	TRBJ1-1	NA	TGTGCCAGCAGTTACTTCCCAGGGTGGTACCCCACTGAAGCTTTCTTT	CASSYFPGWYPTEAFF
NA	TRBV5-6	TRBJ2-3	NA	TGTGCCAGCAGCTTTCTAGCCCTGAGCACAGATACGCAGTATTTT	CASSFLALSTDTQYF
NA	TRBV6-2/TRBV6-3	TRBJ2-7	NA	TGTGCCAGCAGTTACCGATCCTGGTACGAGCAGTACTTC	CASSYRSWYEQYF
NA	TRBV18	TRBJ2-5	once	TGTGCCAGCTCAGCGGACGGACAAGAGACCCAGTACTTC	CASSADGQETQYF
TRBD2	TRBV28	TRBJ2-4	NA	TGTGCCAGCAGCCCCCGGGGAGGGAGGTCGAACATTCAGTACTTC	CASSPRGGRSNIQYF
TRBD1	TRBV30	TRBJ1-4	NA	TGTGCCTGGAGCTACCCGCTTGGGACAGGGAATGAAAAACTGTTTTTT	CAWSYPLGTGNEKLFF
NA	TRBV11-1	TRBJ1-1	NA	TGTGCCAGCAGCTTAGAGGCGAGGGGGAACACTGAAGCTTTCTTT	CASSLEARGNTEAFF
NA	TRBV28	TRBJ1-1	NA	TGTGCCAGCAGTCGGGGCAGTAACACTGAAGCTTTCTTT	CASSRGSNTEAFF
NA	TRBV7-7	TRBJ2-1	NA	TGTGCTAGCAGCATCAACGATGGGGACGGTGAGCAGTTCTTC	CASSINDGDGEQFF
NA	TRBV5-1	TRBJ2-7	NA	TGCGCCAGCAGCTTGGCGACAGGTTCCTACGAGCAGTACTTC	CASSLATGSYEQYF
TRBD1	TRBV5-4	TRBJ2-7	NA	TGTGCCAGCAGCTCCACAGGGGGGTTGCACGAGCAGTACTTC	CASSSTGGLHEQYF
NA	TRBV28	TRBJ2-6	NA	TGTGCCAGCACAGGGGCCAACGTCCTGACTTTC	CASTGANVLTF
TRBD1	TRBV7-9	TRBJ2-7	once	TGTGCCAGCAGCCATATTCGGGACAGACCCTACGAGCAGTACTTC	CASSHIRDRPYEQYF
NA	TRBV12-2	TRBJ2-3	NA	TGTGCAAGTCGCTCACGTACGGCTAGCGGGAGAAGCACAGATACGCAGTATTTT	CASRSRTASGRSTDTQYF
NA	TRBV7-8	TRBJ1-5	NA	TGTGCCAGCAGCTTAGGAAGCCGAAGGTCCTTGGCTAGCAATCAGCCCCAGCATTTT	CASSLGSRRSLASNQPQHF
TRBD2	TRBV13	TRBJ2-7	NA	TGTGCCAGCAGCCAGGGGACTAGCAACACCTACGAGCAGTACTTC	CASSQGTSNTYEQYF
NA	TRBV19	TRBJ1-5	NA	TGTGCCAGTAGCCGACAGCACAATCAGCCCCAGCATTTT	CASSRQHNQPQHF
NA	TRBV7-9	TRBJ1-2	once	TGTGCCAGCAGCTTAGAAGCCAGGGAGGACTATGGCTACACCTTC	CASSLEAREDYGYTF